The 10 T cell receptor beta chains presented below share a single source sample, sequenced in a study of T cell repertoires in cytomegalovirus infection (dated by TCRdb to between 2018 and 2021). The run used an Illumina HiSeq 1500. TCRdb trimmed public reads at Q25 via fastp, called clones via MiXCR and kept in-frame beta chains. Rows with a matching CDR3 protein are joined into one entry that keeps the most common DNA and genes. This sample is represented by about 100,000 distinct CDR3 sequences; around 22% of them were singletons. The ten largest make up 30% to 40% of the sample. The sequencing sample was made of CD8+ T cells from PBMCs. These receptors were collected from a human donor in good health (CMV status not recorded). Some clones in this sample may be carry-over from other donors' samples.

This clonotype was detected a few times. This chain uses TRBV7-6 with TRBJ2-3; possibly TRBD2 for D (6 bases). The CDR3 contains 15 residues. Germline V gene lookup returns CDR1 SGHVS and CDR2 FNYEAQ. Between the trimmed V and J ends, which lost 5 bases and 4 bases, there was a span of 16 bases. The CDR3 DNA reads TGTGCCAGCAGCGGGACTTTTCCCCGGGCAGATACGCAGTATTTT. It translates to CASSGTFPRADTQYF.

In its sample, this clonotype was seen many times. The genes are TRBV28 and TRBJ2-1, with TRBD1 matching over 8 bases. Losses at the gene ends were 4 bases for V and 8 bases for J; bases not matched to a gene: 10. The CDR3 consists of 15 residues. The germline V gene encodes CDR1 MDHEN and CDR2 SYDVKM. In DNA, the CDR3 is TGTGCCAGCAGTTCAAGGGTGGGACAGGTGTATGAGCAGTTCTTC. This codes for CASSSRVGQVYEQFF.

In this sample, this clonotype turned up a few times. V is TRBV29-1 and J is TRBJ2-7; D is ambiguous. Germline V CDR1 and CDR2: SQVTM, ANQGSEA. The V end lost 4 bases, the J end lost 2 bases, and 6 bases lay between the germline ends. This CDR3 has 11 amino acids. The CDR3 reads CSVATAYEQYF. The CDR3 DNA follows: TGCAGCGTTGCTACTGCCTACGAGCAGTACTTC.

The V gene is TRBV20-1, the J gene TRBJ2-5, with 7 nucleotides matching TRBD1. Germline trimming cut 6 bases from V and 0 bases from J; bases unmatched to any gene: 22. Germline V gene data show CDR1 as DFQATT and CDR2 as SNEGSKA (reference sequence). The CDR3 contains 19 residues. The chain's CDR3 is CSANSPGTDYNSYQETQYF. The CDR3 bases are TGCAGTGCGAATTCCCCCGGGACAGATTACAACTCGTACCAAGAGACCCAGTACTTC.

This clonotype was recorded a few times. This CDR3 reads CASSLTRTGERGETQYF. The CDR3 DNA reads as TGTGCCAGCAGCTTAACTCGGACAGGGGAGAGGGGAGAGACCCAGTACTTC. This chain joins TRBV11-2 and TRBJ2-5, with 9 positions matching TRBD1. Trimming cost V 2 bases and J 4 bases; bases outside gene matches: 11. The V gene's germline CDR1 is SGHAT and CDR2 FQNNGV. This CDR3 has 17 amino acids.

The CDR3 spells CAWVGYGAFF. The CDR3 nucleotides read TGTGCCTGGGTGGGCTACGGGGCTTTCTTT. This chain connects TRBV30 to TRBJ1-1; D not certain. The CDR3 runs to 10 residues. Germline V gives CDR1 GTSNPN, CDR2 SVGIG (reference sequence). The ends were cut back, 5 bases at V and 11 bases at J, with 12 bases in the middle.

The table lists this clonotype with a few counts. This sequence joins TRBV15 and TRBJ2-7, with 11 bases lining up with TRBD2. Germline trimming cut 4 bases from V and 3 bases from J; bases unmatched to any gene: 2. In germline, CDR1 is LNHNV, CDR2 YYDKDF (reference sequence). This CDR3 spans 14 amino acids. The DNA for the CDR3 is TGTGCCACCAGCATGACTAGCGGGAACTACGAGCAGTACTTC. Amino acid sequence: CATSMTSGNYEQYF.

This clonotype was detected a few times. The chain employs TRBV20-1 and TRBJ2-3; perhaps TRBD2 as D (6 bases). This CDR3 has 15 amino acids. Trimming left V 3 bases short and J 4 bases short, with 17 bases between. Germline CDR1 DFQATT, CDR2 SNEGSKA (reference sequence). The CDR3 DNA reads TGCAGTGCTAGGGGGGAGGCGGGATGGGCAGATACGCAGTATTTT. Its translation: CSARGEAGWADTQYF.

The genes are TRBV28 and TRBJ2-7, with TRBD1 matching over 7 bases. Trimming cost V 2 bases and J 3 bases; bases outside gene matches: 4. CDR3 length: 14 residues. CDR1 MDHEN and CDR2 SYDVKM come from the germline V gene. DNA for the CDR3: TGTGCCAGCAGTTTAGCACAGGGGAGCTACGAGCAGTACTTC. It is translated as CASSLAQGSYEQYF. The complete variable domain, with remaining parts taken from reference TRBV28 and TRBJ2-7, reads DVKVTQSSRYLVKRTGEKVFLECVQDMDHENMFWYRQDPGLGLRLIYFSYDVKMKEKGDIPEGYSVSREKKERFSLILESASTNQTSMYLCASSLAQGSYEQYFGPGTRLTVT.

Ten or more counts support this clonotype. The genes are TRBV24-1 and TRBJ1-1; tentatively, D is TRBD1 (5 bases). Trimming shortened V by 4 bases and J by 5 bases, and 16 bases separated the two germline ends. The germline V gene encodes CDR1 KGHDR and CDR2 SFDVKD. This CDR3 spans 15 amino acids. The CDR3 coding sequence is TGTGCCACCAGTGAAGGGACCCTCGGTTGGACTGAAGCTTTCTTT. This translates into CATSEGTLGWTEAFF.